The clone carrying this T cell receptor (beta chain) turned up a few times. As yet, its antigen is unknown. This sample was included in a study of beta chain features in type 1 diabetes. CD4+ naive, central memory, regulatory and stem cell-like memory cells were sorted via CD45RO/CCR7/CD25/CD127/CD95/CD27. Purities in excess of 95% were seen in all sorted populations. Expressed TCRB transcripts were sequenced after all isolated RNA was converted to cDNA. Data came from immunoSEQ multiplex PCR; TCRdb stores just in-frame clones and leaves some out. Among around 340,000 clones, roughly a tenth were seen once, and the ten largest hold over 0.95%. Whole-study findings and limits: An over-representation of cells with high TCR expression could result from cDNA sequencing. TCRB CDR3s from Type 1 diabetes patients were moderately but significantly shorter in all four CD4+ subsets. Any role of HLA type in TCRB rearrangement remained unresolved here.

Sequencing was performed on central memory CD4+ T cells from blood. The sequence came from a man aged 30 to 39 with type 1 diabetes.

Here the CDR3 DNA reads TGTGCCAGCAGCTTAGCCGGGTCCTCCTACGAGCAGTACTTC. Translated, it gives CASSLAGSSYEQYF. The chain employs TRBV7-2 and TRBJ2-7; D uncertain. Trimming pared 0 bases from V and 0 bases from J, leaving 6 bases between. Germline values: CDR1 SGHTA, CDR2 FQGNSA. The CDR3 extends over 14 amino acids.